The 29 T cell receptor beta chains listed next were all sequenced from one sample in a study of blood T cell repertoires in COVID-19. Assay used: immunoSEQ multiplex PCR; TCRdb lists only in-frame clones, some missing. Seen here are some 300,000 clones, about nine tenths observed once, and the top ten hold approximately 7.2%. Specimen: peripheral blood. The source of these receptors is a woman aged 30 to 39 who had recovered from COVID-19.

The chain has TRBV13 and TRBJ1-5; maybe TRBD1 (6 bases). CDR1 and CDR2 (germline): PRHDT, FYEKMQ (reference sequence). CDR3 size: 13 residues. The germline V and J ends were trimmed by 5 bases and 6 bases, with 11 bases remaining between them. The CDR3 bases are TGTGCCAGCAGCCTACAGGGCCTTCAGCCCCAGCATTTT. Translating it yields CASSLQGLQPQHF.

The rearrangement links TRBV2 to TRBJ1-5, with 7 bases fitting TRBD1. Germline V gives CDR1 SNHLY, CDR2 FYNNEI. V lost 3 bases to trimming and J lost 2 bases; unmatched junction nucleotides: 10. The CDR3 length is 17 residues. CDR3 protein: CASSDRDSIQGNQPQHF. CDR3 bases: TGTGCCAGCAGTGATAGGGACAGTATACAGGGCAATCAGCCCCAGCATTTT.

The chain combines TRBV9 with TRBJ1-1, with D perhaps matching TRBD1 (5 bases). CDR1 SGDLS and CDR2 YYNGEE come from the germline V gene. Trimming took 2 bases from V and 3 from J, leaving 17 bases between them. CDR3 size: 16 residues. The CDR3 DNA reads as TGTGCCAGCAGCGTGATAAAGACAGCGGGGGACACTGAAGCTTTCTTT. It translates to CASSVIKTAGDTEAFF. Based on the CDR3 plus reference TRBV9 and TRBJ1-1, the full variable domain is DSGVTQTPKHLITATGQRVTLRCSPRSGDLSVYWYQQSLDQGLQFLIQYYNGEERAKGNILERFSAQQFPDLHSELNLSSLELGDSALYFCASSVIKTAGDTEAFFGQGTRLTVV.

The chain recombines TRBV6-5 with TRBJ1-1; TRBD1 matches at 7 bases. Looked up from germline, CDR1 is MNHEY and CDR2 is SVGAGI. V dropped 10 bases and J dropped 0; count of bases not matched to a gene: 2. The CDR3 contains 12 residues. The CDR3 sequence is CANDRVNTEAFF. CDR3 nucleotides: TGTGCCAACGACAGGGTGAACACTGAAGCTTTCTTT.

The chain couples TRBV6-5 to TRBJ1-1, with 8 bases that match TRBD1. Germline V gene lookup returns CDR1 MNHEY and CDR2 SVGAGI. This CDR3 region has 14 residues. Trimming cost V 6 bases and J 6 bases; bases outside gene matches: 9. CDR3 protein: CASRPTGGGSEAFF. In nucleotides, the CDR3 is TGTGCCAGCAGACCTACAGGGGGGGGGTCTGAAGCTTTCTTT.

This chain joins TRBV9 and TRBJ1-2; the D gene is possibly TRBD1 (5 bases). CDR1 and CDR2 from the germline V gene are SGDLS and YYNGEE. This CDR3 comprises 15 residues. V was pared by 0 bases and J by 5 bases, with 14 bases between. CDR3 bases: TGTGCCAGCAGCGTAGAAGCCAGGGCGGATTATGGCTACACCTTC. Its translation is CASSVEARADYGYTF.

The genes are TRBV7-2 and TRBJ1-2; D is possibly TRBD1 (6 bases). This CDR3 region has 16 residues. Germline CDR1 is SGHTA and CDR2 is FQGNSA. The germline V and J ends were trimmed by 5 bases and 5 bases, with 21 bases remaining between them. CDR3 DNA sequence: TGTGCCAGCAGCCTTACCCCCTTGGCAGGGGATTATGGCTACACCTTC. This codes for CASSLTPLAGDYGYTF.

J is TRBJ1-1 and V is TRBV6-6; a weak D match, TRBD1 (6 bases). The CDR3 sequence is 14 residues long. The germline V gene has CDR1 MNHNY and CDR2 SVGAGI (reference sequence). V lost 3 bases to trimming and J lost 4 bases, with 12 bases between them. In DNA, the CDR3 is TGTGCCAGCAGTTATGACAGGTGGGGCACTGAAGCTTTCTTT. It translates to CASSYDRWGTEAFF.

This clone appeared a few times. The chain is built from TRBV5-6 and TRBJ2-2; D is uncertain. The CDR3 consists of 13 residues. Deletions cut 0 bases from V and 3 bases from J, with 3 bases between. Germline V gene sequence: CDR1 SGHDT, CDR2 YYEEEE. CDR3 nucleotides: TGTGCCAGCAGCTTGGGAGACACCGGGGAGCTGTTTTTT. It codes for CASSLGDTGELFF.

This clone was seen a handful of times. The V gene is TRBV30, the J gene TRBJ2-7; weak D call: TRBD1 (7 bases). This CDR3 contains 12 residues. Germline V CDR1 and CDR2: GTSNPN, SVGIG (reference sequence). V was trimmed by 4 bases and J by 4 bases, leaving 11 bases between them. The CDR3 nucleotides are TGTGCCTGGACCGCAGGGGGGTACGAGCAGTACTTC. Its translation is CAWTAGGYEQYF.

The chain is built from TRBV5-6 and TRBJ2-3; D remains unclear. Germline V gene lookup returns CDR1 SGHDT and CDR2 YYEEEE. The CDR3 spans 14 residues. The V gene lost 0 bases and the J gene lost 2 bases, with 7 bases spanning the gap. The CDR3 protein is CASSLGRPTDTQYF. The CDR3 nucleotides read TGTGCCAGCAGCTTGGGTCGTCCCACAGATACGCAGTATTTT.

The chain is built from TRBV7-2 and TRBJ1-6; 9 positions match TRBD1. Trimming removed 11 bases from V and 9 bases from J; junction bases left unmatched: 8. Germline V CDR1 and CDR2: SGHTA, FQGNSA. This CDR3 has 13 amino acids. The CDR3 bases are TGTGCCTCGGACAACAGGGGGCGTTCACCCCTCCACTTT. Encoded protein: CASDNRGRSPLHF.

This sequence joins TRBV5-1 and TRBJ1-1; TRBD1 is a possible D gene (5 bases). V was pared by 1 base and J by 5 bases, with 15 bases between. CDR1 and CDR2 (germline): SGHRS, YFSETQ. The CDR3 runs 15 residues. Here the CDR3 DNA reads TGCGCCAGCAGCTTGAGTCGGCAGGGTGGGACTGAAGCTTTCTTT. This codes for CASSLSRQGGTEAFF. The full variable domain, with the rest looked up from reference TRBV5-1 and TRBJ1-1, is KAGVTQTPRYLIKTRGQQVTLSCSPISGHRSVSWYQQTPGQGLQFLFEYFSETQRNKGNFPGRFSGRQFSNSRSEMNVSTLELGDSALYLCASSLSRQGGTEAFFGQGTRLTVV.

This rearrangement joins TRBV6-6 to TRBJ2-5; D not certain. Germline-derived CDR1 and CDR2 are MNHNY and SVGAGI (reference sequence). This CDR3 comprises 13 residues. V lost 2 bases to trimming and J lost 1 base, with 5 bases between them. Here the CDR3 DNA reads TGTGCCAGCAGTTACGACATCCAAGAGACCCAGTACTTC. Protein: CASSYDIQETQYF.

The V and J genes are TRBV9 and TRBJ2-5; TRBD2 matches at 16 bases. The CDR3 runs to 15 residues. The germline gives CDR1 SGDLS, CDR2 YYNGEE. V trimming: 3 bases; J trimming: 14 bases; junction bases outside the gene matches: 10. In DNA, the CDR3 is TGTGCCAGCAGCGACCCGGGACTAGCGGGGGGGCCGGGATACTTC. Translation: CASSDPGLAGGPGYF.

The rearrangement links TRBV5-4 to TRBJ2-7, with 12 nucleotides matching TRBD1. This CDR3 has 15 amino acids. Germline CDR1 SGHNT, CDR2 YYREEE (reference sequence). With 2 bases clipped from V and 3 bases from J, the junction kept 3 bases outside the gene matches. The CDR3: CASSLGTGGGYEQYF. The CDR3 DNA follows: TGTGCCAGCAGCTTAGGGACAGGGGGCGGCTACGAGCAGTACTTC.

The J gene is TRBJ2-5, the V gene TRBV3-1 (or the pseudogene TRBV3-2); D perhaps matches TRBD2 (5 bases). Trimming left V 2 bases short and J 3 bases short, with 7 bases between. The CDR3 runs 13 residues. Germline CDR1 and CDR2: LGHDT and YNNKEL (reference sequence). CDR3 DNA: TGTGCCAGCAGCCAAAACGGGAAAGAGACCCAGTACTTC. This encodes CASSQNGKETQYF.

Of note for this clone: Other DNA sequences in the same sample also yield this CDR3. The chain carries TRBV3-1 (or the pseudogene TRBV3-2) and TRBJ1-5, with D possibly matching TRBD1 (6 bases). This CDR3 spans 15 amino acids. From germline, CDR1 is LGHDT and CDR2 YNNKEL (reference sequence). The ends were cut back, 0 bases at V and 7 bases at J, with 13 bases in the middle. The CDR3 nucleotides are TGTGCCAGCAGCCAAGATACGGGGGGCCGGCAGCCCCAGCATTTT. It is translated as CASSQDTGGRQPQHF.

Here the CDR3 DNA reads TGTGCCAGCAGCGTCACTAGCGGGGGAACGTACAATGAGCAGTTCTTC. This codes for CASSVTSGGTYNEQFF. J is TRBJ2-1 and V is TRBV7-2; 11 positions match TRBD2. J gave up 4 bases and V 5 bases, and 7 bases lay outside the gene matches. CDR1 is SGHTA and CDR2 is FQGNSA in the germline V gene. The CDR3 extends over 16 amino acids. Using reference TRBV7-2 and TRBJ2-1 for the parts outside the CDR3, the full variable domain is GAGVSQSPSNKVTEKGKDVELRCDPISGHTALYWYRQSLGQGLEFLIYFQGNSAPDKSGLPSDRFSAERTGGSVSTLTIQRTQQEDSAVYLCASSVTSGGTYNEQFFGPGTRLTVL.

This chain links TRBV19 with TRBJ1-5; 7 bases are a match to TRBD1. The CDR3 has 14 amino acids. From germline, CDR1 is LNHDA and CDR2 SQIVND (reference sequence). V shed 11 bases and J 3 bases; nucleotides not matched to a gene: 10. Written as DNA, the CDR3 is TGTGCCGGAGACCGGGACAGCGACAATCAGCCCCAGCATTTT. It translates to CAGDRDSDNQPQHF.

The chain recombines TRBV4-1 with TRBJ2-1, with TRBD2 matching 10 bases. The CDR3 sequence is 16 residues long. V shed 3 bases, J shed 6 bases, and the junction held 8 bases outside the gene matches. The V gene's germline CDR1 is MGHRA and CDR2 YSYEKL. The CDR3 loop is CASSQTLAGLLNEQFF. The DNA for the CDR3 is TGCGCCAGCAGCCAGACACTAGCGGGACTCCTCAATGAGCAGTTCTTC.

The chain carries TRBV6-5 and TRBJ1-6; TRBD1 aligns across 8 bases. Germline CDR1 and CDR2: MNHEY and SVGAGI. V dropped 8 bases and J dropped 8; count of bases not matched to a gene: 8. The CDR3 length is 14 residues. The CDR3 protein is CASRRTGRYSPLHF. Here the CDR3 DNA reads TGTGCCAGCCGTCGGACAGGGAGGTATTCACCCCTCCACTTT.

The chain has TRBV7-2 and TRBJ1-2; D is uncertain. The CDR3 is 14 amino acids. V lost 0 bases and J 0 bases, leaving 5 bases between the germline ends. The V gene's germline CDR1 is SGHTA and CDR2 FQGNSA. As DNA, the CDR3 is TGTGCCAGCAGCTTAGCCTCCGCTAACTATGGCTACACCTTC. Its translation is CASSLASANYGYTF.

The CDR3 sequence: CASSQAGMGEAFF. The CDR3 coding sequence is TGTGCCAGCAGTCAGGCAGGGATGGGTGAAGCTTTCTTT. The chain has TRBV27 and TRBJ1-1, with TRBD1 as a possible D gene (5 bases). CDR1 and CDR2 (germline): MNHEY, SMNVEV (reference sequence). The CDR3 is 13 residues long. V shed 5 bases and J shed 7 bases, with 14 bases lying between them.

The chain has TRBV3-1 (or the pseudogene TRBV3-2) and TRBJ2-7; 10 bases match TRBD1. Germline CDR1 reads LGHDT; CDR2 reads YNNKEL (reference sequence). The CDR3 is 15 residues long. Trimming removed 4 bases from V and 6 bases from J; junction bases left unmatched: 9. CDR3 in amino acids: CASSPGTGESGEQYF. The CDR3 DNA reads TGTGCCAGCAGCCCCGGGACAGGGGAGTCCGGCGAGCAGTACTTC.

The chain links TRBV9 to TRBJ2-5, with TRBD2 as a possible D gene (7 bases). V shed 0 bases and J shed 5 bases, with 17 bases lying between them. This CDR3 has 16 amino acids. The V gene's germline CDR1 is SGDLS and CDR2 YYNGEE. The CDR3 bases are TGTGCCAGCAGCGTAGTAGGTTTTGGGGGGGCGGAGACCCAGTACTTC. The encoded protein is CASSVVGFGGAETQYF. Supplemented by reference TRBV9 and TRBJ2-5, the full variable domain reads DSGVTQTPKHLITATGQRVTLRCSPRSGDLSVYWYQQSLDQGLQFLIQYYNGEERAKGNILERFSAQQFPDLHSELNLSSLELGDSALYFCASSVVGFGGAETQYFGPGTRLLVL.

The V call is TRBV9, the J call TRBJ2-2; no clear D. Deletions cut 0 bases from V and 1 base from J, with 7 bases between. The length of the CDR3 is 15 residues. Per germline, CDR1 SGDLS and CDR2 YYNGEE. CDR3 loop: CASSVGPVNTGELFF. CDR3 coding DNA: TGTGCCAGCAGCGTAGGTCCAGTGAACACCGGGGAGCTGTTTTTT.

The rearrangement uses TRBV19 and TRBJ1-5; TRBD1 matches at 8 bases. The CDR3 contains 12 residues. Trimming took 6 bases from V and 6 from J; bases not matched to a gene: 1. Germline V lookup: CDR1 LNHDA, CDR2 SQIVND (reference sequence). CDR3: CASSQGAQPQHF. The CDR3 region has the DNA TGTGCCAGTAGCCAGGGGGCTCAGCCCCAGCATTTT.

The chain links TRBV24-1 to TRBJ1-2; a weak D match, TRBD1 (5 bases). V lost 3 bases and J 7 bases, leaving 11 bases between the germline ends. Germline CDR1 is KGHDR and CDR2 is SFDVKD. This CDR3 contains 13 residues. The DNA of the CDR3 is TGTGCCACCAGTGATAGAGGAGGGGTTGGCTACACCTTC. Protein product: CATSDRGGVGYTF.